The T cell receptor beta chain described here comes from a study of cytomegalovirus exposure and HLA in healthy donors. The study, taken as a whole, reports: Follow-up analysis seemed to connect common viral pathogens with several of the most significant clusters identified. A list of around 160 TCR beta chains associated with cytomegalovirus was given. Some V segments, TRBV6-2 and TRBV6-3 among them, were indistinguishable and were therefore excluded.

PCR employed 60 Vbeta and 13 Jbeta primers. Some clones are missing from TCRdb's copy, which holds only in-frame ones; the method was immunoSEQ multiplex PCR. The sample contains about 190,000 clones, almost 80% of which appear only once. A word on this clone: Antigen unknown.

This CDR3 has 16 amino acids. The J segment lost 7 bases and the V segment lost 5 bases, leaving 14 bases of the junction unmatched. The germline V gene encodes CDR1 SGHTA and CDR2 FQGNSA. Donors likely had unrecorded immune exposures despite being nominally healthy when sampled. This clonotype originated in a woman under 30 in good health and CMV-seronegative. The sample consisted of PBMCs. The J gene is TRBJ2-7, the V gene TRBV7-2; 10 bases fit TRBD2. This chain's CDR3 is CASSHLAGDGSWEQYF. As DNA, the CDR3 is TGTGCCAGCAGCCATCTAGCGGGGGACGGGTCCTGGGAGCAGTACTTC. Full variable domain (remainder filled in from reference TRBV7-2 and TRBJ2-7): GAGVSQSPSNKVTEKGKDVELRCDPISGHTALYWYRQSLGQGLEFLIYFQGNSAPDKSGLPSDRFSAERTGGSVSTLTIQRTQQEDSAVYLCASSHLAGDGSWEQYFGPGTRLTVT.